This TCR beta chain was documented in a study of cytomegalovirus exposure and HLA in healthy donors. Vbeta (60) and Jbeta (13) primers were used in the PCR. Clones were sequenced by immunoSEQ multiplex PCR, and TCRdb holds only the in-frame ones, with some missing. The data hold some 150,000 clones, with around 80% observed a single time. The CDR3 loop spans 15 amino acids. Germline CDR1 MNHEY, CDR2 SVGAGI. Trimming pared 1 base from V and 0 bases from J, leaving 6 bases between. Despite likely unrecorded immune exposures, the donors were nominally healthy at the time of sampling. Input material: PBMCs. This clonotype was sampled from a woman in her forties or fifties in good health and CMV-seronegative. V is TRBV6-5 and J is TRBJ2-2; no definite D call. The CDR3 sequence: CASSYWQTNTGELFF. In nucleotides, the CDR3 is TGTGCCAGCAGTTACTGGCAGACGAACACCGGGGAGCTGTTTTTT.